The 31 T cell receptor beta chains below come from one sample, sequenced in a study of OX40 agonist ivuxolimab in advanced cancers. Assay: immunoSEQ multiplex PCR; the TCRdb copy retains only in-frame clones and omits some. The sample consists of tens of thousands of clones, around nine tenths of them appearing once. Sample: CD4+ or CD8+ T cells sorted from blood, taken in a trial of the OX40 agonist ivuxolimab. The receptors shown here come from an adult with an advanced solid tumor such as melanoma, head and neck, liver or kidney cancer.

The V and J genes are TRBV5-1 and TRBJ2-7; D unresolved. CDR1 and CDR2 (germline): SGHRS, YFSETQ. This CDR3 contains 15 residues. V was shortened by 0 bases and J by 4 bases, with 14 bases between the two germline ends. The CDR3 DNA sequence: TGCGCCAGCAGCTTGGAAGCTACTGCACCTTACGAGCAGTACTTC. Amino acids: CASSLEATAPYEQYF.

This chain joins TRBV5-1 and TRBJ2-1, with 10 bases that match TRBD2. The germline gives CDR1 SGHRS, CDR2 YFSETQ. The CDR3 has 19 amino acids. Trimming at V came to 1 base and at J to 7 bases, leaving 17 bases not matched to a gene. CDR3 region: CASSLLGSSGGALDNEQFF. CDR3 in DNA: TGCGCCAGCAGCTTGCTCGGGTCAAGCGGGGGGGCCCTGGATAATGAGCAGTTCTTC.

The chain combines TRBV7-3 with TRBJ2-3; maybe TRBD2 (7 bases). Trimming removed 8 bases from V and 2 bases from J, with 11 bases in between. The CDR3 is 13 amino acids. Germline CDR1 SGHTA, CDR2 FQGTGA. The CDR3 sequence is CASGGGSTDTQYF. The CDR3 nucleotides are TGTGCCAGCGGGGGGGGCTCCACAGATACGCAGTATTTT. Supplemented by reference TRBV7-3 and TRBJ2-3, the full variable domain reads GAGVSQTPSNKVTEKGKYVELRCDPISGHTALYWYRQSLGQGPEFLIYFQGTGAADDSGLPNDRFFAVRPEGSVSTLKIQRTERGDSAVYLCASGGGSTDTQYFGPGTRLTVL.

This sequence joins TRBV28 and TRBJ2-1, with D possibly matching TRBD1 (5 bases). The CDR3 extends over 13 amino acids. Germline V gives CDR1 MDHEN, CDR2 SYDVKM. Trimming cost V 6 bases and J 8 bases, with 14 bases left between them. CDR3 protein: CASSPGRADEQFF. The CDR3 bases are TGTGCCAGCAGCCCCGGCAGGGCCGATGAGCAGTTCTTC.

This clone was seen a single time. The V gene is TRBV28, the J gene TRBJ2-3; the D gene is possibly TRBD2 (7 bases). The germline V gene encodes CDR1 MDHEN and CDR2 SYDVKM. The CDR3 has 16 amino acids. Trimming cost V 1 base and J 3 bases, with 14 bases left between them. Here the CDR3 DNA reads TGTGCCAGCAGTTTATTGGGGGGGCGGAAAACAGATACGCAGTATTTT. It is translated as CASSLLGGRKTDTQYF.

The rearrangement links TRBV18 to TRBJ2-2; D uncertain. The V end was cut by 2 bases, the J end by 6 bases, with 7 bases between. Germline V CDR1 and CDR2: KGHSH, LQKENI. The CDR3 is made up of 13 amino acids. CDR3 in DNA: TGTGCCAGCTCACCAGATTACGCCGGGGAGCTGTTTTTT. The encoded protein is CASSPDYAGELFF.

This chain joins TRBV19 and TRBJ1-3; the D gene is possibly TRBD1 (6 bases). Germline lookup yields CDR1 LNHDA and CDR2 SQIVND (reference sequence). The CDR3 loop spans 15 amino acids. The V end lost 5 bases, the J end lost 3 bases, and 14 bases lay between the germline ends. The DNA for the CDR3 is TGTGCCAGTAGTGTCGGACAGTTTAGTGGAAACACCATATATTTT. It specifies CASSVGQFSGNTIYF.

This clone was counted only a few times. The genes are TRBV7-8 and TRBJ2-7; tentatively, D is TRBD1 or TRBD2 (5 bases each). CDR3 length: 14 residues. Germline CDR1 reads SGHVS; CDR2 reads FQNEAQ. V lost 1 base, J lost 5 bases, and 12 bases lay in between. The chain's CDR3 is CASSLGGQGDEQYF. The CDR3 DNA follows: TGTGCCAGCAGCTTAGGAGGGCAGGGTGACGAGCAGTACTTC.

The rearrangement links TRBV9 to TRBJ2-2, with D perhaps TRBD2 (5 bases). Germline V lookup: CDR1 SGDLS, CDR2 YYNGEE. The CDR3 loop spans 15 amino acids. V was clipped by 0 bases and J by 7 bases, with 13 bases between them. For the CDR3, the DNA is TGTGCCAGCAGCGTAGCTCCTAGCTTGGACGGGGAGCTGTTTTTT. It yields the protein CASSVAPSLDGELFF.

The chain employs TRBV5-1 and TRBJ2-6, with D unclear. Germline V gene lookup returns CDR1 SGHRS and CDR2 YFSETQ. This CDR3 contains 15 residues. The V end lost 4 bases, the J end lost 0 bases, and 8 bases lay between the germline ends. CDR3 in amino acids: CASSLQDSGANVLTF. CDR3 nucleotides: TGCGCCAGCAGCCTCCAAGACTCTGGGGCCAACGTCCTGACTTTC.

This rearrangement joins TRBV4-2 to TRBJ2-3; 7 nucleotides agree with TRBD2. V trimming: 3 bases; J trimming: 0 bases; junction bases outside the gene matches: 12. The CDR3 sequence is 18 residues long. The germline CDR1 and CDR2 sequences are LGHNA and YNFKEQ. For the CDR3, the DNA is TGTGCCAGCAGCCAGAAAGTTTCGTGGGGGGGGAGCACAGATACGCAGTATTTT. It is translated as CASSQKVSWGGSTDTQYF.

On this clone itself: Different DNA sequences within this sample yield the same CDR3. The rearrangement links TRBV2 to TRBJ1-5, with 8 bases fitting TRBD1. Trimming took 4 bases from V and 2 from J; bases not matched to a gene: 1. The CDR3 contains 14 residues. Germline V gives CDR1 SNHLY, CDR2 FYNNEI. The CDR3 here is CASSGQGRNQPQHF. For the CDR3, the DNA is TGTGCCAGCAGTGGACAGGGGCGCAATCAGCCCCAGCATTTT.

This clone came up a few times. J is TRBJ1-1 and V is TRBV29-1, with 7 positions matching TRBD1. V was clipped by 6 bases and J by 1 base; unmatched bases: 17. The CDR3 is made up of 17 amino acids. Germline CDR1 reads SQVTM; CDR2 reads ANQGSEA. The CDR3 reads CSVSGTAVSAGNTEAFF. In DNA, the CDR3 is TGCAGCGTATCCGGGACAGCCGTTTCGGCGGGGAACACTGAAGCTTTCTTT.

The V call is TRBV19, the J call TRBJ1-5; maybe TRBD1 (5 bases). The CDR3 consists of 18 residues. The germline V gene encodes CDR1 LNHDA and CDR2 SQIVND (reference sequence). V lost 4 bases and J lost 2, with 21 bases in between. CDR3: CASSTLTHGTAGNQPQHF. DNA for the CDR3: TGTGCCAGTAGTACTCTCACCCACGGGACGGCAGGCAATCAGCCCCAGCATTTT.

The CDR3 DNA follows: TGTGCCAGCAGCTTGGGGGGGACAGGGGACTATGGCTACACCTTC. Protein product: CASSLGGTGDYGYTF. V usage is TRBV7-8 and J usage is TRBJ1-2; the match to TRBD1 covers 10 bases. V shed 3 bases, J shed 3 bases, and the junction held 4 bases outside the gene matches. Germline CDR1 and CDR2: SGHVS and FQNEAQ. The CDR3 has 15 amino acids.

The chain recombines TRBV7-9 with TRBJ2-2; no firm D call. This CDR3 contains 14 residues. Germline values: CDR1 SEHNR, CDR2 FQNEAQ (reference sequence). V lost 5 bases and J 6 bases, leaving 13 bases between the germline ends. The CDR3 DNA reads TGTGCCAGCAGCGCAGCCGTATTTGCCGGGGAGCTGTTTTTT. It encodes CASSAAVFAGELFF. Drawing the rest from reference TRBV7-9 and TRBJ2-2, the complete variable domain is DTGVSQNPRHKITKRGQNVTFRCDPISEHNRLYWYRQTLGQGPEFLTYFQNEAQLEKSRLLSDRFSAERPKGSFSTLEIQRTEQGDSAMYLCASSAAVFAGELFFGEGSRLTVL.

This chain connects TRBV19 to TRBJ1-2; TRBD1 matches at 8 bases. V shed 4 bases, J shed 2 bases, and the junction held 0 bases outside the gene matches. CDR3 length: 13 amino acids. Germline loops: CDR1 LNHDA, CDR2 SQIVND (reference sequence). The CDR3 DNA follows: TGTGCCAGTAGTAGGGACAGGAACTATGGCTACACCTTC. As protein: CASSRDRNYGYTF.

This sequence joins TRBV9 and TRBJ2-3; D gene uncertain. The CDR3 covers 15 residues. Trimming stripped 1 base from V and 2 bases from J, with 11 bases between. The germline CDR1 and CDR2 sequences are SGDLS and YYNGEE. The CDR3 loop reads CASSVNGISTDTQYF. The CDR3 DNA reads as TGTGCCAGCAGCGTAAATGGCATCTCCACAGATACGCAGTATTTT.

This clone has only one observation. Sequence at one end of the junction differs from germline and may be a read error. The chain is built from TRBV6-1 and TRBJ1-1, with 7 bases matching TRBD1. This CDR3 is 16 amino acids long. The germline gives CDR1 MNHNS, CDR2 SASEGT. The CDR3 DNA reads TGTGCCATCAGTGAGGGTCTGCGGACAGGAGGCACTGAAGCTTTCTTT. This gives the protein CAISEGLRTGGTEAFF.

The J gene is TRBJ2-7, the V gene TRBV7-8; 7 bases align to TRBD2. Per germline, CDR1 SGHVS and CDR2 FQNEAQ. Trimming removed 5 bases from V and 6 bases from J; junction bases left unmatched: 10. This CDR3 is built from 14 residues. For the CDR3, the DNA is TGTGCCAGCAGCAAAGTGGAGGGAGGGACCGAGCAGTACTTC. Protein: CASSKVEGGTEQYF.

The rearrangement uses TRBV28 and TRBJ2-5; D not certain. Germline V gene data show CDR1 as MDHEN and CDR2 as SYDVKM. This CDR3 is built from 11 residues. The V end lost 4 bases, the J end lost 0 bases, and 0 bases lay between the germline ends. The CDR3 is CASSYQETQYF. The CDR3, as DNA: TGTGCCAGCAGTTACCAAGAGACCCAGTACTTC.

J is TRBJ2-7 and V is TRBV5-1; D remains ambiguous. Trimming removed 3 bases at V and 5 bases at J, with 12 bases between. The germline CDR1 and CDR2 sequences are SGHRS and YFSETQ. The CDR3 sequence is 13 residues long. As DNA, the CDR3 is TGCGCCAGCAGCTACAGTCCCCCCGACGAGCAGTACTTC. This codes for CASSYSPPDEQYF.

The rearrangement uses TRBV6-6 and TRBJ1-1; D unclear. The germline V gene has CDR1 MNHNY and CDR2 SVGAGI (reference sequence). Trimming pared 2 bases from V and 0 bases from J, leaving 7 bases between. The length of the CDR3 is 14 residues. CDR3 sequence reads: CASSYGSMNTEAFF. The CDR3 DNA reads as TGTGCCAGCAGTTACGGGTCCATGAACACTGAAGCTTTCTTT.

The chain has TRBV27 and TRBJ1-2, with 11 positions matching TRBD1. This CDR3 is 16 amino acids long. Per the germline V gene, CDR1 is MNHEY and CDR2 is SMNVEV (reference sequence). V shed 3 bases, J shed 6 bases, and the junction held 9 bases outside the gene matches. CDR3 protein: CASSLLAGQGAHGYTF. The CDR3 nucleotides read TGTGCCAGCAGTTTGCTAGCTGGACAGGGGGCGCATGGCTACACCTTC.

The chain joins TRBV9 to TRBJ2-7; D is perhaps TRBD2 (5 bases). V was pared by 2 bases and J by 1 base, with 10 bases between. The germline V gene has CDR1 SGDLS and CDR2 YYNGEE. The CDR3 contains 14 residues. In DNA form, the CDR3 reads TGTGCCAGCAGCGTTGGACTGGGATCCTACGAGCAGTACTTC. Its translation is CASSVGLGSYEQYF.

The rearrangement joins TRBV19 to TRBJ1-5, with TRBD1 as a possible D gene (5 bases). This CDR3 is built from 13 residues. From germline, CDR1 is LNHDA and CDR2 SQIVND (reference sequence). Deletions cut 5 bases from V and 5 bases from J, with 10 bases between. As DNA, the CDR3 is TGTGCCAGTAGTGGGGCAGCTGATCAGCCCCAGCATTTT. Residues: CASSGAADQPQHF.

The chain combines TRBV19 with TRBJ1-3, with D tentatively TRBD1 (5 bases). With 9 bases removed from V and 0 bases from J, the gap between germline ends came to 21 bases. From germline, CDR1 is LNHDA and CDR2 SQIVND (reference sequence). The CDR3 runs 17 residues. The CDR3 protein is CASISGGAILSGNTIYF. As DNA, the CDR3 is TGTGCCAGCATCTCAGGTGGGGCGATACTCTCTGGAAACACCATATATTTT.

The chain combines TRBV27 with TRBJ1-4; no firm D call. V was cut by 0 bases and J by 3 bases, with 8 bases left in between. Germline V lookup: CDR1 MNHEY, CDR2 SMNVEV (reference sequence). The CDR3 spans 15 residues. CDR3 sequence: CASSLSTSPNEKLFF. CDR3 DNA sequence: TGTGCCAGCAGTTTATCGACAAGTCCTAATGAAAAACTGTTTTTT.

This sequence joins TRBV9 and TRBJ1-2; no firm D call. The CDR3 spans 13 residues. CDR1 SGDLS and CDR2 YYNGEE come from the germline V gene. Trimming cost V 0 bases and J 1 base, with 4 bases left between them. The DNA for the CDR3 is TGTGCCAGCAGCGTAGGTCTTAACTATGGCTACACCTTC. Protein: CASSVGLNYGYTF. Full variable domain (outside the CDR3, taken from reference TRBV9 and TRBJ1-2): DSGVTQTPKHLITATGQRVTLRCSPRSGDLSVYWYQQSLDQGLQFLIQYYNGEERAKGNILERFSAQQFPDLHSELNLSSLELGDSALYFCASSVGLNYGYTFGSGTRLTVV.

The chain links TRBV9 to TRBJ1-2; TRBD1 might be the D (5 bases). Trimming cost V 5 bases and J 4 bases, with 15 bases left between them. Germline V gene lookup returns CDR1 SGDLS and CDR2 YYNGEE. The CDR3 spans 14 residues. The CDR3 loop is CASSKIWGSYGYTF. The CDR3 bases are TGTGCCAGCAGTAAGATATGGGGGTCCTATGGCTACACCTTC.

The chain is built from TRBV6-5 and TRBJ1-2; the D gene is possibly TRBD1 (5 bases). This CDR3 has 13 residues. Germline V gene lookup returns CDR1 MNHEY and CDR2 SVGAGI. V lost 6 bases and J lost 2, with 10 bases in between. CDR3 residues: CASRDTMNYGYTF. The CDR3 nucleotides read TGTGCCAGCAGGGACACCATGAACTATGGCTACACCTTC.